The 25 T cell receptor beta chains below come from one sample, sequenced in a study of T cells in Graves' hyperthyroidism and ophthalmopathy. The TCR beta CDR3 regions underwent amplification using RNA transcripts as the source. HTBI primers drove first-round RT-PCR of the TCR CDR3. TCRdb recomputed calls from the multiplex PCR reads with MiXCR, one row per CDR3 protein. The table lists about 610,000 distinct CDR3 sequences, about half of them singletons. The specimen sequenced was peripheral blood or thyroid tissue (not recorded which). The receptors were gathered from a woman younger than 30 with Graves' hyperthyroidism.

The table lists this clonotype with many counts. The V and J genes are TRBV20-1 and TRBJ2-2, with 8 positions matching TRBD2. Germline V gene lookup returns CDR1 DFQATT and CDR2 SNEGSKA (reference sequence). The CDR3 loop spans 14 amino acids. J was trimmed by 6 bases and V by 5 bases; bases with no gene match: 8. Here the CDR3 DNA reads TGCAGTGCTGGCCCCAGCGGGAGCCCCGGGGAGCTGTTTTTT. Its protein is CSAGPSGSPGELFF.

This clonotype was observed a handful of times. The V and J genes are TRBV6-2 or TRBV6-3 and TRBJ2-5; D is possibly TRBD2 (6 bases). The CDR3 length is 16 residues. Germline assignment: CDR1 MNHEY and CDR2 SVGEGT. Trimming took 2 bases from V and 1 from J, leaving 14 bases between them. Written as DNA, the CDR3 is TGTGCCAGCAGTTACAATACCCGGGACTTCCAAGAGACCCAGTACTTC. Residues: CASSYNTRDFQETQYF.

This clonotype was detected ten times or more. The V call is TRBV12-3 or TRBV12-4, the J call TRBJ1-1; D might be TRBD1 (6 bases). The length of the CDR3 is 11 residues. V was cut by 4 bases and J by 7 bases, with 7 bases left in between. CDR3 nucleotides: TGTGCCAGCAGTTCCAGGGGTGAAGCTTTCTTT. Its translation is CASSSRGEAFF.

As regards this clonotype: With a much larger clone just one base away, this may be a read error. The chain has TRBV4-3 and TRBJ2-5, with a tentative D call TRBD1 (5 bases). Germline V lookup: CDR1 LGHNA, CDR2 YSLEER. The CDR3 has 14 amino acids. DNA for the CDR3: TGCGCCAGCAGCCAGGGGCTTGGGCAAGAGACCCGGTACTTC. Its translation: CASSQGLGQETRYF.

Ten or more counts support this clonotype. This rearrangement joins TRBV4-3 to TRBJ1-5; D is ambiguous. The germline V and J ends were trimmed by 4 bases and 0 bases, with 10 bases remaining between them. From germline, CDR1 is LGHNA and CDR2 YSLEER. CDR3 length: 15 amino acids. The CDR3 nucleotides are TGCGCCAGCAGCCGGACGGTTATTAGCAATCAGCCCCAGCATTTT. Its protein is CASSRTVISNQPQHF.

The chain combines TRBV7-2 with TRBJ2-3; 10 bases line up with TRBD2. This CDR3 is built from 15 residues. Looked up from germline, CDR1 is SGHTA and CDR2 is FQGNSA. V shed 5 bases, J shed 2 bases, and the junction held 4 bases outside the gene matches. The CDR3 region is CASSPTSGYTDTQYF. The CDR3 DNA reads as TGTGCCAGCAGCCCGACTAGCGGGTACACAGATACGCAGTATTTT.

For the CDR3, the DNA is TGTGCCTGGAGCAAGGGGGATCAGCCCCAGCATTTT. This gives the protein CAWSKGDQPQHF. This chain joins TRBV30 and TRBJ1-5; tentatively, D is TRBD1 (6 bases). Germline values: CDR1 GTSNPN, CDR2 SVGIG (reference sequence). Trimming left V 3 bases short and J 5 bases short, with 8 bases between. CDR3 length: 12 amino acids.

As concerns this clonotype: Just one base apart from a much larger clone, this may be a read error. V and J are TRBV6-5 and TRBJ2-2; D is undetermined. V shed 2 bases and J shed 8 bases, with 15 bases lying between them. The CDR3 length is 15 residues. The germline V gene encodes CDR1 MNHEY and CDR2 SVGAGI. The CDR3 region has the DNA TGTGCCAGCAGTTACCTGTCCCCTCCTCGGGGGGAGCTGTTTTTT. It is translated as CASSYLSPPRGELFF.

This rearrangement joins TRBV10-3 to TRBJ1-5; TRBD1 is a possible D gene (6 bases). Trimming removed 8 bases at V and 7 bases at J, with 15 bases between. Germline V gene sequence: CDR1 ENHRY, CDR2 SYGVKD. The CDR3 covers 13 residues. Here the CDR3 DNA reads TGTGCCATCGGCCAGGGGACCGAGCAGCCCCAGCATTTT. As protein: CAIGQGTEQPQHF.

This clonotype was detected many times. The chain carries TRBV30 and TRBJ1-6; maybe TRBD1 (5 bases). Germline V lookup: CDR1 GTSNPN, CDR2 SVGIG (reference sequence). V was pared by 1 base and J by 7 bases, with 14 bases between. CDR3 length equals 15 residues. The CDR3 sequence is CAWSAASRANSPLHF. CDR3 nucleotides: TGTGCCTGGAGTGCTGCGAGCAGGGCCAATTCACCCCTCCACTTT. Drawing the rest from reference TRBV30 and TRBJ1-6, the complete variable domain is SQTIHQWPATLVQPVGSPLSLECTVEGTSNPNLYWYRQAAGRGLQLLFYSVGIGQISSEVPQNLSASRPQDRQFILSSKKLLLSDSGFYLCAWSAASRANSPLHFGNGTRLTVT.

The chain carries TRBV7-9 and TRBJ1-1, with a weak D call TRBD1 (5 bases). The CDR3 contains 14 residues. The V gene's germline CDR1 is SEHNR and CDR2 FQNEAQ (reference sequence). Trimming pared 4 bases from V and 4 bases from J, leaving 13 bases between. The chain's CDR3 is CASSWGIGGTEAFF. As DNA, the CDR3 is TGTGCCAGCAGCTGGGGGATTGGGGGCACTGAAGCTTTCTTT.

At least ten counts were recorded for this clonotype. The V call is TRBV19, the J call TRBJ1-2; possibly TRBD1 for D (5 bases). Between the trimmed V and J ends, which lost 0 bases and 9 bases, there was a span of 11 bases. CDR3 length: 13 residues. Germline assignment: CDR1 LNHDA and CDR2 SQIVND (reference sequence). The CDR3 reads CASSIDSGISYTF. CDR3 DNA sequence: TGTGCCAGTAGTATAGATTCAGGGATAAGCTACACCTTC.

This clonotype was seen more than once but under ten times. V is TRBV27 and J is TRBJ1-2; no definite D call. Germline V CDR1 and CDR2: MNHEY, SMNVEV (reference sequence). The V gene lost 3 bases and the J gene lost 0 bases, with 14 bases spanning the gap. The CDR3 loop spans 16 amino acids. CDR3 sequence: CASSFFRSGSNYGYTF. The CDR3 DNA is TGTGCCAGCAGTTTTTTTAGGTCGGGGTCTAACTATGGCTACACCTTC.

The chain is built from TRBV7-8 and TRBJ1-2, with D possibly being TRBD1 (6 bases). Germline CDR1 SGHVS, CDR2 FQNEAQ. Trimming took off 2 bases at V and 10 bases at J, with 14 bases between the two ends. This CDR3 comprises 13 residues. The DNA of the CDR3 is TGTGCCAGCAGCTTACTGGGGGGCAGGGTCTACACCTTC. Protein product: CASSLLGGRVYTF.

The chain links TRBV10-1 to TRBJ1-6; D remains unclear. Germline CDR1 reads WNHNN; CDR2 reads SYGVQD (reference sequence). Deletions cut 6 bases from V and 8 bases from J, with 11 bases between. This CDR3 region has 13 residues. In DNA, the CDR3 is TGCGCCAGCAGGATGGGTATGGATTCACCCCTCCACTTT. Translated: CASRMGMDSPLHF.

The V and J genes are TRBV29-1 and TRBJ1-2; D possibly corresponds to TRBD1 (5 bases). CDR1 and CDR2 (germline): SQVTM, ANQGSEA. This CDR3 has 13 amino acids. With 3 bases removed from V and 7 bases from J, the gap between germline ends came to 15 bases. The CDR3 sequence: CSVEGSGARGYTF. The CDR3 nucleotides read TGCAGCGTTGAGGGTAGCGGGGCCCGTGGCTACACCTTC.

The V and J genes are TRBV29-1 and TRBJ1-2; D is perhaps TRBD1 (5 bases). Germline lookup yields CDR1 SQVTM and CDR2 ANQGSEA. Trimming removed 3 bases at V and 8 bases at J, with 19 bases between. The CDR3 loop spans 14 amino acids. As DNA, the CDR3 is TGCAGCGTTGATGTAGCGGGACGGTTCGGGGGCTACACCTTC. Its protein is CSVDVAGRFGGYTF.

This clonotype was counted only a few times. V is TRBV11-3 and J is TRBJ1-5; 10 nucleotides line up with TRBD1. Trimming removed 5 bases from V and 7 bases from J; junction bases left unmatched: 5. CDR3 length: 14 residues. Per the germline V gene, CDR1 is SGHNT and CDR2 is YENEEA. In DNA, the CDR3 is TGTGCCAGCAGCCTCGGGGACAGGGGACAGCCCCAGCATTTT. Translation: CASSLGDRGQPQHF.

The chain couples TRBV12-5 to TRBJ2-7; 8 bases agree with TRBD2. From germline, CDR1 is LGHNT and CDR2 FRNRAP. This CDR3 region has 15 residues. The CDR3 loop reads CASSYLRGGAYEQYF. The CDR3 region has the DNA TGTGCCAGCAGTTACCTCCGGGGGGGGGCCTACGAGCAGTACTTC.

On this clonotype: A much larger clone lies a single base off, so this may be a read error. The DNA of the CDR3 is TGCAGTGCCGGCGGGGGGATTAATCAGCCCCAGCATTTT. This gives the protein CSAGGGINQPQHF. The rearrangement joins TRBV20-1 to TRBJ1-5, with D possibly matching TRBD1 (5 bases). Looked up from germline, CDR1 is DFQATT and CDR2 is SNEGSKA (reference sequence). V gave up 6 bases and J gave up 4 bases, with 13 bases separating them. The CDR3 contains 13 residues.

This clonotype has only one observation. This chain connects TRBV20-1 to TRBJ1-2; the D gene is possibly TRBD1 (5 bases). The CDR3 consists of 14 residues. The germline CDR1 and CDR2 sequences are DFQATT and SNEGSKA (reference sequence). V was trimmed by 2 bases and J by 0 bases, leaving 10 bases between them. The chain's CDR3 is CSARTGNTNYGYTF. CDR3 DNA sequence: TGCAGTGCTAGAACAGGAAATACTAACTATGGCTACACCTTC.

This clonotype was detected ten times or more. J is TRBJ2-2 and V is TRBV7-9; perhaps TRBD2 as D (5 bases). This CDR3 is built from 14 residues. V lost 5 bases, J lost 1 base, and 8 bases lay in between. Germline assignment: CDR1 SEHNR and CDR2 FQNEAQ (reference sequence). The CDR3 coding sequence is TGTGCCAGCAGCCCAAGCGGGAACACCGGGGAGCTGTTTTTT. This sequence encodes CASSPSGNTGELFF.

The rearrangement joins TRBV9 to TRBJ2-2; 11 positions agree with TRBD2. V shed 4 bases and J 7 bases; nucleotides not matched to a gene: 12. The CDR3 sequence is 17 residues long. Per germline, CDR1 SGDLS and CDR2 YYNGEE. The CDR3 DNA sequence: TGTGCCAGCAGCCATCGACTAGCGGGACCCCTCGGCGGGGAGCTGTTTTTT. Its protein product is CASSHRLAGPLGGELFF.

About this clonotype itself: At one boundary the junction diverges from the germline segment, which might be a read error. This sequence joins TRBV7-3 and TRBJ1-2; 7 nucleotides align to TRBD1. This CDR3 is built from 17 residues. Per the germline V gene, CDR1 is SGHTA and CDR2 is FQGTGA. In DNA form, the CDR3 reads TGCGCCAGCAGCCAACCTACGAGTTCGACAGGGACCTATGGCTACACCTTC. This gives the protein CASSQPTSSTGTYGYTF.

This clonotype appeared many times. The V gene is TRBV7-9, the J gene TRBJ1-5; D is undetermined. The ends were cut back, 1 base at V and 0 bases at J, with 10 bases in the middle. Germline V CDR1 and CDR2: SEHNR, FQNEAQ (reference sequence). There are 16 residues in the CDR3. As DNA, the CDR3 is TGTGCCAGCAGCTTAGGAGGGAGCGATAGCAATCAGCCCCAGCATTTT. This codes for CASSLGGSDSNQPQHF.